Below are 4 T cell receptor beta chains sequenced from a single sample in a study of T cells in Graves' hyperthyroidism and ophthalmopathy. It was RNA transcripts that yielded the amplified TCR beta CDR3 regions. The HTBI primer set drove a first-round RT-PCR of the TCR CDR3. TCRdb re-analysed the multiplex PCR reads in MiXCR, keeping a single row per CDR3 protein. Of fewer than 350,000 distinct CDR3 sequences in the sample, around a fifth were seen once. The sequencing sample was made of blood. These receptors originate from a man over 45 with Graves' ophthalmopathy.

This clonotype was seen repeatedly, ten times or more. This chain joins TRBV3-1 and TRBJ1-2, with 8 bases matching TRBD1. CDR1 LGHDT and CDR2 YNNKEL come from the germline V gene (reference sequence). V lost 3 bases to trimming and J lost 8 bases; unmatched junction nucleotides: 8. The CDR3 length is 14 residues. CDR3 sequence: CASSHRQGRNGYTF. CDR3 coding DNA: TGTGCCAGCAGCCATCGACAGGGGAGAAACGGCTACACCTTC. The variable domain in full, with the rest retrieved from reference TRBV3-1 and TRBJ1-2, is DTAVSQTPKYLVTQMGNDKSIKCEQNLGHDTMYWYKQDSKKFLKIMFSYNNKELIINETVPNRFSPKSPDKAHLNLHINSLELGDSAVYFCASSHRQGRNGYTFGSGTRLTVV.

This clonotype was recorded many times. V usage is TRBV30 and J usage is TRBJ1-1; maybe TRBD1 (5 bases). Trimming left V 0 bases short and J 1 base short, with 12 bases between. Germline V gene data show CDR1 as GTSNPN and CDR2 as SVGIG (reference sequence). The CDR3 consists of 15 residues. For the CDR3, the DNA is TGTGCCTGGAGTGTCGGGGGATCACGGAACACTGAAGCTTTCTTT. Protein: CAWSVGGSRNTEAFF.

This clonotype was detected ten times or more. This sequence joins TRBV11-3 and TRBJ2-5; TRBD2 might be the D (5 bases). V gave up 4 bases and J gave up 5 bases, with 11 bases separating them. The CDR3 runs to 13 residues. Germline V gene sequence: CDR1 SGHNT, CDR2 YENEEA. For the CDR3, the DNA is TGTGCCAGCAGCTGGACCCGGGGTGAGACCCAGTACTTC. Amino acids: CASSWTRGETQYF.

This clonotype was recorded at least ten times. This sequence joins TRBV28 and TRBJ2-5; 12 bases match TRBD2. The CDR3 covers 16 residues. CDR1 is MDHEN and CDR2 is SYDVKM in the germline V gene. J gave up 4 bases and V 6 bases, and 9 bases lay outside the gene matches. This chain's CDR3 is CASSPRLAGVIETQYF. The CDR3, as DNA: TGTGCCAGCAGCCCTCGACTAGCGGGAGTGATAGAGACCCAGTACTTC.